The 29 T cell receptor beta chains presented below share a single source sample, sequenced in a study of blood T cell repertoires in COVID-19. This table comes from immunoSEQ multiplex PCR, and its TCRdb copy is limited to in-frame clones, with some not included. The sample holds approximately 140,000 clones, 84% seen once. The sequencing input was PBMCs or T cells enriched from blood (not recorded which). Receptors were obtained from a woman in her fifties or sixties who had been exposed to COVID-19.

The chain links TRBV10-3 to TRBJ2-1; 8 bases map to TRBD2. The CDR3 runs to 15 residues. Per germline, CDR1 ENHRY and CDR2 SYGVKD. After removal of 8 bases from V and 9 bases from J, the junction contained 15 bases not matched to a gene. In nucleotides, the CDR3 is TGTGCCATCGGGCGGGGAAGCGGGGGCGGGGCTGAGCAGTTCTTC. Protein sequence: CAIGRGSGGGAEQFF.

This CDR3 is CATSDPADSSVYTF. The CDR3 DNA reads TGTGCCACCAGTGACCCTGCGGACAGCTCCGTCTACACCTTC. J is TRBJ1-2 and V is TRBV24-1, with D maybe TRBD1 (6 bases). CDR3 size: 14 residues. The germline V gene encodes CDR1 KGHDR and CDR2 SFDVKD. V was pared by 4 bases and J by 10 bases, with 18 bases between.

The V and J genes are TRBV10-3 and TRBJ1-5, with 10 positions matching TRBD1. Germline values: CDR1 ENHRY, CDR2 SYGVKD. CDR3 length equals 14 residues. The V segment lost 11 bases and the J segment 4 bases; nucleotides outside the gene matches: 8. CDR3 sequence reads: CAAEDRGGNQPQHF. In DNA form, the CDR3 reads TGTGCCGCCGAGGACAGGGGGGGGAATCAGCCCCAGCATTTT.

The J gene is TRBJ2-1, the V gene TRBV5-8, with a tentative D call TRBD1 (6 bases). The ends were cut back, 4 bases at V and 6 bases at J, with 14 bases in the middle. Germline-derived CDR1 and CDR2 are SGHTS and YDEGEE. This CDR3 contains 14 residues. This CDR3 is CASSPGGTPNEQFF. Written as DNA, the CDR3 is TGTGCCAGCAGCCCTGGGGGCACGCCCAATGAGCAGTTCTTC.

The chain has TRBV19 and TRBJ2-7; 11 nucleotides agree with TRBD1. This CDR3 has 16 amino acids. Looked up from germline, CDR1 is LNHDA and CDR2 is SQIVND (reference sequence). Germline trimming cut 5 bases from V and 0 bases from J; bases unmatched to any gene: 6. CDR3 protein: CASSDAGTGGSYEQYF. The DNA of the CDR3 is TGTGCCAGTAGTGATGCCGGGACAGGGGGCTCCTACGAGCAGTACTTC.

This sequence joins TRBV2 and TRBJ1-3, with a tentative D call TRBD1 (5 bases). Per the germline V gene, CDR1 is SNHLY and CDR2 is FYNNEI. This CDR3 is built from 15 residues. V lost 6 bases and J 0 bases, leaving 12 bases between the germline ends. CDR3 bases: TGTGCCAGCAGATCACGGGGGGGCTCTGGAAACACCATATATTTT. This gives the protein CASRSRGGSGNTIYF.

The chain is built from TRBV10-2 and TRBJ1-2; possible D gene TRBD1, 5 bases. The V end was cut by 2 bases, the J end by 8 bases, with 18 bases between. Germline CDR1 reads WSHSY; CDR2 reads SAAADI. The CDR3 consists of 15 residues. The CDR3 nucleotides are TGCGCCAGCAGTGAGCGGGGCGGGGGGAGTGGGGGCTACACCTTC. Encoded protein: CASSERGGGSGGYTF.

This chain links TRBV4-1 with TRBJ2-3; 10 nucleotides line up with TRBD2. V lost 4 bases and J lost 0; bases outside the gene matches: 4. This CDR3 comprises 16 residues. The V gene's germline CDR1 is MGHRA and CDR2 YSYEKL. The CDR3 protein is CASSLRTSGSTDTQYF. CDR3 DNA: TGCGCCAGCAGCCTACGGACTAGCGGAAGCACAGATACGCAGTATTTT.

This clone has only a few counts. The chain recombines TRBV2 with TRBJ1-1; no reliable D call. CDR3 length: 11 amino acids. V gave up 5 bases and J gave up 4 bases, with 5 bases separating them. Germline V gives CDR1 SNHLY, CDR2 FYNNEI. The CDR3 nucleotides read TGTGCCAGCAGTTTCTCCACTGAAGCTTTCTTT. It specifies CASSFSTEAFF.

This clone appeared a single time. J is TRBJ1-1 and V is TRBV7-8, with 7 bases fitting TRBD1. The trim removed 5 bases at V and 0 bases at J, leaving 12 bases unmatched. Germline V gene lookup returns CDR1 SGHVS and CDR2 FQNEAQ. This CDR3 comprises 17 residues. For the CDR3, the DNA is TGTGCCAGCAGCCTGGGACAGCAAAACTTTATGAACACTGAAGCTTTCTTT. Amino acids: CASSLGQQNFMNTEAFF. The whole variable domain, filled in from reference TRBV7-8 and TRBJ1-1, reads GAGVSQSPRYKVAKRGQDVALRCDPISGHVSLFWYQQALGQGPEFLTYFQNEAQLDKSGLPSDRFFAERPEGSVSTLKIQRTQQEDSAVYLCASSLGQQNFMNTEAFFGQGTRLTVV.

J is TRBJ1-1 and V is TRBV18, with D perhaps TRBD1 (5 bases). V lost 3 bases to trimming and J lost 2 bases, with 16 bases between them. The CDR3 loop spans 16 amino acids. The V gene's germline CDR1 is KGHSH and CDR2 LQKENI. This chain's CDR3 is CASSPSGRGANTEAFF. As DNA, the CDR3 is TGTGCCAGCTCACCCTCCGGGAGAGGGGCAAACACTGAAGCTTTCTTT.

This sequence joins TRBV29-1 and TRBJ2-1, with 11 positions matching TRBD2. Germline trimming cut 5 bases from V and 5 bases from J; bases unmatched to any gene: 5. Germline V lookup: CDR1 SQVTM, CDR2 ANQGSEA. The CDR3 totals 14 residues. CDR3 DNA sequence: TGCAGCGTTACCTCTAGCGGGAGGCACAATGAGCAGTTCTTC. This translates into CSVTSSGRHNEQFF.

V and J are TRBV6-5 and TRBJ2-1, with D possibly TRBD2 on 6 matching bases. The V end lost 5 bases, the J end lost 0 bases, and 11 bases lay between the germline ends. Germline V gene data show CDR1 as MNHEY and CDR2 as SVGAGI. There are 15 residues in the CDR3. The CDR3 loop reads CASSLRGSSYNEQFF. Written as DNA, the CDR3 is TGTGCCAGCAGTCTCCGGGGGAGCTCCTACAATGAGCAGTTCTTC.

The genes are TRBV4-2 and TRBJ2-1; D not resolved. There are 11 residues in the CDR3. The V and J ends lost 4 bases and 5 bases respectively, with 3 bases between them. Germline V gene lookup returns CDR1 LGHNA and CDR2 YNFKEQ. The CDR3: CASSLDNEQFF. CDR3 DNA sequence: TGTGCCAGCAGCCTCGACAATGAGCAGTTCTTC.

This clone has just a few counts. The chain combines TRBV29-1 with TRBJ2-1; 7 nucleotides align to TRBD1. Germline loops: CDR1 SQVTM, CDR2 ANQGSEA. The CDR3 totals 13 residues. J was trimmed by 9 bases and V by 7 bases; bases with no gene match: 12. CDR3 sequence reads: CSASDRVGGEQFF. In DNA, the CDR3 is TGCAGCGCCTCAGACAGGGTAGGGGGTGAGCAGTTCTTC.

This sequence joins TRBV24-1 and TRBJ1-1, with TRBD1 identical over 10 bases. The CDR3 is 13 residues long. With V trimmed by 4 bases and J by 8 bases, 3 bases remained unmatched. Germline V CDR1 and CDR2: KGHDR, SFDVKD. The CDR3: CATSETGGDEAFF. DNA of the CDR3: TGTGCCACCAGTGAGACAGGGGGCGACGAAGCTTTCTTT.

The rearrangement links TRBV7-3 to TRBJ2-6, with D perhaps matching TRBD1 (6 bases). Germline V CDR1 and CDR2: SGHTA, FQGTGA. CDR3 length equals 15 residues. V was cut by 5 bases and J by 4 bases, with 12 bases left in between. This CDR3 reads CASSPGQGGANVLTF. DNA for the CDR3: TGTGCCAGCAGCCCGGGACAAGGAGGGGCCAACGTCCTGACTTTC.

In this sample, this clone turned up once. This sequence joins TRBV6-6 and TRBJ1-4; no clear D. In germline, CDR1 is MNHNY, CDR2 SVGAGI (reference sequence). The germline V and J ends were trimmed by 7 bases and 7 bases, with 13 bases remaining between them. The CDR3 consists of 13 residues. The CDR3 coding sequence is TGTGCCAGCACCACACCGACTCTTGAAAAACTGTTTTTT. As protein: CASTTPTLEKLFF.

CDR3 sequence reads: CASSRVREAGTQYF. DNA of the CDR3: TGTGCCAGCAGCCGCGTTAGAGAAGCCGGTACGCAGTATTTT. The J gene is TRBJ2-3, the V gene TRBV7-2; unclear D gene. V lost 5 bases, J lost 8 bases, and 17 bases lay in between. Germline-derived CDR1 and CDR2 are SGHTA and FQGNSA. CDR3 length equals 14 residues.

The chain joins TRBV29-1 to TRBJ2-7; weak D call: TRBD1 (6 bases). V was cut by 1 base and J by 7 bases, with 17 bases left in between. This CDR3 is 14 amino acids long. CDR1 SQVTM and CDR2 ANQGSEA come from the germline V gene. The CDR3 sequence is CSVEGFQGSNEQYF. In DNA, the CDR3 is TGCAGCGTTGAAGGGTTCCAGGGGTCGAATGAGCAGTACTTC.

CDR3 DNA sequence: TGCGCCAGCAGCGAAACTAGCGGGGGGGCCTATGAGCAGTTCTTC. Translation: CASSETSGGAYEQFF. The J gene is TRBJ2-1, the V gene TRBV10-2, with 13 bases matching TRBD2. Trimming removed 6 bases from V and 8 bases from J; junction bases left unmatched: 7. The CDR3 has 15 residues. CDR1 and CDR2 from the germline V gene are WSHSY and SAAADI.

The chain uses TRBV18 and TRBJ1-1; 9 bases align to TRBD1. The CDR3 extends over 13 amino acids. The junction had 10 bases not matched to a gene; V was cut back by 6 bases and J by 11 bases. The germline V gene has CDR1 KGHSH and CDR2 LQKENI. The chain's CDR3 is CASSIPGQGEAFF. DNA for the CDR3: TGTGCCAGCTCCATCCCGGGACAGGGAGAGGCTTTCTTT. The full variable domain, in which reference TRBV18 and TRBJ1-1 provide the parts outside the CDR3, is NAGVMQNPRHLVRRRGQEARLRCSPMKGHSHVYWYRQLPEEGLKFMVYLQKENIIDESGMPKERFSAEFPKEGPSILRIQQVVRGDSAAYFCASSIPGQGEAFFGQGTRLTVV.

The V gene is TRBV5-1, the J gene TRBJ2-1; 8 nucleotides line up with TRBD2. Germline V gene sequence: CDR1 SGHRS, CDR2 YFSETQ. The CDR3 sequence is 14 residues long. V trimming: 7 bases; J trimming: 7 bases; junction bases outside the gene matches: 10. In DNA, the CDR3 is TGCGCCAGCGACCTTAGCGGGAAAGGGAATGAGCAGTTCTTC. Translating it yields CASDLSGKGNEQFF.

The chain links TRBV19 to TRBJ2-7; TRBD2 might be the D (5 bases). Per germline, CDR1 LNHDA and CDR2 SQIVND (reference sequence). The ends were cut back, 4 bases at V and 2 bases at J, with 15 bases in the middle. The CDR3 has 15 amino acids. The CDR3 DNA follows: TGTGCCAGTAGTAAGGTGGGGAGACTGGCCTACGAGCAGTACTTC. It is translated as CASSKVGRLAYEQYF.

This chain joins TRBV6-5 and TRBJ1-2; TRBD1 agrees at 7 bases. Germline lookup yields CDR1 MNHEY and CDR2 SVGAGI. Unmatched junction bases numbered 2, after V lost 6 bases and J lost 4 bases. This CDR3 region has 12 residues. In nucleotides, the CDR3 is TGTGCCAGCAGCGACAGGGTCTATGGCTACACCTTC. The encoded protein is CASSDRVYGYTF.

The CDR3 protein is CASSVGGVAASTDTQYF. The CDR3 nucleotides read TGTGCCAGCAGCGTAGGAGGGGTAGCGGCTAGCACAGATACGCAGTATTTT. This chain uses TRBV9 with TRBJ2-3, with D maybe TRBD2 (6 bases). Germline-derived CDR1 and CDR2 are SGDLS and YYNGEE. V dropped 0 bases and J dropped 0 bases, with 14 bases sitting between them. The CDR3 contains 17 residues.

The gene calls are TRBV27 and TRBJ1-5; D might be TRBD1 (5 bases). The germline V gene has CDR1 MNHEY and CDR2 SMNVEV (reference sequence). The CDR3 loop spans 15 amino acids. V dropped 5 bases and J dropped 4 bases, with 15 bases sitting between them. This CDR3 is CASSDGTGGNQPQHF. The CDR3 nucleotides are TGTGCCAGCAGTGACGGGACTGGGGGAAATCAGCCCCAGCATTTT.

This rearrangement joins TRBV7-2 to TRBJ2-5, with D possibly matching TRBD1 (6 bases). The CDR3 totals 18 residues. Germline lookup yields CDR1 SGHTA and CDR2 FQGNSA. Trimming pared 4 bases from V and 4 bases from J, leaving 25 bases between. The CDR3 spells CASSSPWAGEWLGETQYF. The CDR3 coding sequence is TGTGCCAGCAGCTCCCCGTGGGCAGGGGAATGGTTGGGAGAGACCCAGTACTTC.

The V gene is TRBV5-6, the J gene TRBJ2-2; maybe TRBD2 (6 bases). This CDR3 has 14 amino acids. V lost 4 bases and J lost 1, with 8 bases in between. The V gene's germline CDR1 is SGHDT and CDR2 YYEEEE. The CDR3 DNA follows: TGTGCCAGCAGCCCGGGACTGAACACCGGGGAGCTGTTTTTT. Its protein product is CASSPGLNTGELFF.